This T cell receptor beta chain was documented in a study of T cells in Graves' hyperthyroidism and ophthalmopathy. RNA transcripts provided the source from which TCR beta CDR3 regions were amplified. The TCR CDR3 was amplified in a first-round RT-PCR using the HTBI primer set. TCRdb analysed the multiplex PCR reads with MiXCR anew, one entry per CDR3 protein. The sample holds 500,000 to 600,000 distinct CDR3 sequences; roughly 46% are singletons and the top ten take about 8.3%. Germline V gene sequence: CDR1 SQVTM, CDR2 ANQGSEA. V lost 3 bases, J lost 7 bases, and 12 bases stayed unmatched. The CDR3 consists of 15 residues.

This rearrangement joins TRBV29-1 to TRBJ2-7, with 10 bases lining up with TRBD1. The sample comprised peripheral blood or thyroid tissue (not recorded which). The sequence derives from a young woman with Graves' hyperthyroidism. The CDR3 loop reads CSVESGTGAYNEQYF. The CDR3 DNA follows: TGCAGCGTTGAGTCCGGGACAGGGGCTTACAATGAGCAGTACTTC.